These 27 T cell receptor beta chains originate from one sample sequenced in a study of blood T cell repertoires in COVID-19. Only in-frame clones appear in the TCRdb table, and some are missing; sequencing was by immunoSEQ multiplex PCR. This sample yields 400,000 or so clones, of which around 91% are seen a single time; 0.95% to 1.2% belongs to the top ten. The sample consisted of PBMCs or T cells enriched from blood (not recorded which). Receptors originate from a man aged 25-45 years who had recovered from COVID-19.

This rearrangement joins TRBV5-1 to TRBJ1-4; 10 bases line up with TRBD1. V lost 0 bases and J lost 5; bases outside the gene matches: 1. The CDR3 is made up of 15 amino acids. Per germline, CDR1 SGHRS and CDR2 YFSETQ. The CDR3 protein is CASSLAGQGNEKLFF. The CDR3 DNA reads TGCGCCAGCAGCTTGGCGGGACAGGGGAATGAAAAACTGTTTTTT.

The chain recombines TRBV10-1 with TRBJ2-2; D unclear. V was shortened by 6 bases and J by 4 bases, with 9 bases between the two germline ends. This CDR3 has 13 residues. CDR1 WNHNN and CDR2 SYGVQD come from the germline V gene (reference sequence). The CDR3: CASSRVSTGELFF. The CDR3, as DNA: TGCGCCAGCAGCCGCGTAAGCACCGGGGAGCTGTTTTTT.

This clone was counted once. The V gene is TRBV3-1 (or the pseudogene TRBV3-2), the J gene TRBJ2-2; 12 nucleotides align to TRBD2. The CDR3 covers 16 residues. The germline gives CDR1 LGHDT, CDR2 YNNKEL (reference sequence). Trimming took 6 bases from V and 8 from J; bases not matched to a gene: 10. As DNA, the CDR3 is TGTGCCAGCAGTCGAGGACTAGCGGGAAGTGGGGGGGAGCTGTTTTTT. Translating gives CASSRGLAGSGGELFF.

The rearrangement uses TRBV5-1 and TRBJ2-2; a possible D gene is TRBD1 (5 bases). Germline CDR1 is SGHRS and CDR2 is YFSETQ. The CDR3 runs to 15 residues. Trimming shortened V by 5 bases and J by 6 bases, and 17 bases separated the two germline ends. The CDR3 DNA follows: TGCGCCAGCAGTCCCATCTCAGGGTGGGCCGGGGAGCTGTTTTTT. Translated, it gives CASSPISGWAGELFF.

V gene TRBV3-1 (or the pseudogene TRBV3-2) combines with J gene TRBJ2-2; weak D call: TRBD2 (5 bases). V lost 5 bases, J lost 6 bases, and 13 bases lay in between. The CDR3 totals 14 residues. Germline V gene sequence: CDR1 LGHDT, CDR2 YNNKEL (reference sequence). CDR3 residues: CASSTGWASGELFF. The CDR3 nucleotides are TGTGCCAGCAGCACGGGGTGGGCTTCCGGGGAGCTGTTTTTT.

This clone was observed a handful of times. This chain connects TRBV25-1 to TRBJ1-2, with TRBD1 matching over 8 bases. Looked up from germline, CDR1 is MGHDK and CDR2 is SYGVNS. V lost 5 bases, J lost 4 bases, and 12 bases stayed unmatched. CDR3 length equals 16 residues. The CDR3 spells CASSFRGDRGSYGYTF. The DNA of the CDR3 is TGTGCCAGCAGTTTTAGGGGAGACAGGGGATCCTATGGCTACACCTTC.

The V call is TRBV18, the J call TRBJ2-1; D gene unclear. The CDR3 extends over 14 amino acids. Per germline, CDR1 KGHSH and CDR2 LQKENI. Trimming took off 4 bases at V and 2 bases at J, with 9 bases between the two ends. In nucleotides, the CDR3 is TGTGCCAGCTCACTCATCCCCACCTACAATGAGCAGTTCTTC. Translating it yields CASSLIPTYNEQFF.

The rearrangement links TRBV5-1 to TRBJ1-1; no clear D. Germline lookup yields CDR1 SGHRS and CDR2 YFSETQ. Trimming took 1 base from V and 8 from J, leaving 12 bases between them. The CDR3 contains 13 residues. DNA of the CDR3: TGCGCCAGCAGCTTGTTCGGGCGGGCGGAAGCTTTCTTT. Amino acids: CASSLFGRAEAFF.

The CDR3, as DNA: TGTGCCAGCAGCTTGGTCGACGGAGAGTATGGCTACACCTTC. Protein product: CASSLVDGEYGYTF. V gene TRBV5-5 combines with J gene TRBJ1-2; D gene uncertain. From germline, CDR1 is SGHKS and CDR2 YYEKEE (reference sequence). The CDR3 spans 14 residues. Trimming left V 0 bases short and J 5 bases short, with 11 bases between.

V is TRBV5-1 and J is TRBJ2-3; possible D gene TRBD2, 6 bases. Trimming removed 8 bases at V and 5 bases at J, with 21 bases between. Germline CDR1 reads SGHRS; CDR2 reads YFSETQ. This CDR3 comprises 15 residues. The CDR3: CARGPGGKKGDTQYF. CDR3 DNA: TGCGCCAGAGGTCCCGGCGGGAAAAAGGGAGATACGCAGTATTTT.

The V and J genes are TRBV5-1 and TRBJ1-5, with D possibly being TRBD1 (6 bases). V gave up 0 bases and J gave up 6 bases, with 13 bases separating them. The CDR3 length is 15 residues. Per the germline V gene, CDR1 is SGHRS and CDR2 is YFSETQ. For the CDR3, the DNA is TGCGCCAGCAGCTTGGAAGGGGGGGCGGGTCAGCCCCAGCATTTT. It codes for CASSLEGGAGQPQHF.

For the CDR3, the DNA is TGTGCCAGGGGAGCGGGAGGGAGCTCCTACGAGCAGTACTTC. It yields the protein CARGAGGSSYEQYF. This sequence joins TRBV2 and TRBJ2-7, with 10 bases matching TRBD2. The CDR3 has 14 residues. The V and J ends lost 9 bases and 0 bases, in that order; junction bases with no gene match: 5. Germline V gene sequence: CDR1 SNHLY, CDR2 FYNNEI.

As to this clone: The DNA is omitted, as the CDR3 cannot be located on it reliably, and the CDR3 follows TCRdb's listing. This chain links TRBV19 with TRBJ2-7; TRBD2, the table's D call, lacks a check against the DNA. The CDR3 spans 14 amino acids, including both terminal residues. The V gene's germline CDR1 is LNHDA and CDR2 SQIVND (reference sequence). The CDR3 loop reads CASSFGPGGYEQYF.

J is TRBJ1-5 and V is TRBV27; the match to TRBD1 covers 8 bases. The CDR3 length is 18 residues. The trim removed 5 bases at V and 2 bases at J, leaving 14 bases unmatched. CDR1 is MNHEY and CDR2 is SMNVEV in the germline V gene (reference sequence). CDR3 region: CASSQGQGRIVGNQPQHF. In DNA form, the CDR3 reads TGTGCCAGCAGTCAAGGACAGGGCAGGATCGTGGGCAATCAGCCCCAGCATTTT.

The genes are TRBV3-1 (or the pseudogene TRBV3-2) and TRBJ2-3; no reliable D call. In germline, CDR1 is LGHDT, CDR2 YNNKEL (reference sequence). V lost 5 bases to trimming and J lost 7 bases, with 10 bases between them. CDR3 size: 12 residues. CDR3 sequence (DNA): TGTGCCAGCAGCGACATCGATAATACGCAGTATTTT. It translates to CASSDIDNTQYF.

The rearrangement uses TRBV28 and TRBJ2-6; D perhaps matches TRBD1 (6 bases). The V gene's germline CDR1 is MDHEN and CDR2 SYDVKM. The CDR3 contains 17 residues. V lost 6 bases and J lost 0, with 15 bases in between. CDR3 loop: CASRLDSVSSGANVLTF. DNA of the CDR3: TGTGCCAGCAGACTGGACAGTGTAAGCTCTGGGGCCAACGTCCTGACTTTC.

The CDR3 DNA follows: TGTGCCAGTAGTATAGCGGCTCGGGGCACTGAAGCTTTCTTT. Its translation: CASSIAARGTEAFF. The chain uses TRBV19 and TRBJ1-1; D is undetermined. Germline CDR1 is LNHDA and CDR2 is SQIVND (reference sequence). V was shortened by 1 base and J by 4 bases, with 10 bases between the two germline ends. The CDR3 contains 14 residues.

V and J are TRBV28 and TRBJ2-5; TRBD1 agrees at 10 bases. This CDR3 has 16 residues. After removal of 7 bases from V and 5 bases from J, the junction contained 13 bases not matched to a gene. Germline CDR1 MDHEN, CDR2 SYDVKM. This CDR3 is CASTLPGQGFWETQYF. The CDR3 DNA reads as TGTGCCAGCACCCTCCCGGGACAGGGGTTTTGGGAGACCCAGTACTTC.

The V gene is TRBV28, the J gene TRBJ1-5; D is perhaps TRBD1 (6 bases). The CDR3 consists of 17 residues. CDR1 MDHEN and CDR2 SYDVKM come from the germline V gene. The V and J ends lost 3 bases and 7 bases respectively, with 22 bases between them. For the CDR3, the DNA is TGTGCCAGCAGTTTTGAGGGCCGGGGGGGCGGAGGCCAGCCCCAGCATTTT. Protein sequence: CASSFEGRGGGGQPQHF.

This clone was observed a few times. The CDR3 reads CASTAGGPGEQYF. The CDR3 region has the DNA TGTGCCAGCACGGCGGGAGGGCCTGGGGAGCAGTACTTC. The V gene is TRBV2, the J gene TRBJ2-7; 9 bases match TRBD2. This CDR3 spans 13 amino acids. Germline V gene sequence: CDR1 SNHLY, CDR2 FYNNEI. V shed 7 bases and J 7 bases; nucleotides not matched to a gene: 8.

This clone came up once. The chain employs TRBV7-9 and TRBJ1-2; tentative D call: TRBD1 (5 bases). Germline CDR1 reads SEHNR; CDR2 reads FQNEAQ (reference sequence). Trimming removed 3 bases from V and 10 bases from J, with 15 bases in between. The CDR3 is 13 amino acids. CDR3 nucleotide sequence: TGTGCCAGCAGCTTGGAGGGGCAGGCAGCCTACACCTTC. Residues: CASSLEGQAAYTF.

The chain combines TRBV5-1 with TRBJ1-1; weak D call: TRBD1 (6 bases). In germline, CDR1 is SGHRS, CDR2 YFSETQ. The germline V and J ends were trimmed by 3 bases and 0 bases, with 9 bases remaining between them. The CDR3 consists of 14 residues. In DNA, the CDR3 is TGCGCCAGCAGCTCAACAGGGATGAACACTGAAGCTTTCTTT. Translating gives CASSSTGMNTEAFF.

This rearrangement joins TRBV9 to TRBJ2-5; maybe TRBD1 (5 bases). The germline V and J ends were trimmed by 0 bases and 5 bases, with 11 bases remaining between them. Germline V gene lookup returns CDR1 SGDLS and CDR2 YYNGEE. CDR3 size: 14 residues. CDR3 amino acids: CASSVATEGETQYF. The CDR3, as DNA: TGTGCCAGCAGCGTAGCGACAGAAGGGGAGACCCAGTACTTC.

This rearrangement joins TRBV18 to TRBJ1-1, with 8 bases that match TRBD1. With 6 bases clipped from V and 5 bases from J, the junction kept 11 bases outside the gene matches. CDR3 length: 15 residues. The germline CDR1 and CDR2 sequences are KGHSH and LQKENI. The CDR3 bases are TGTGCCAGCTCTCCTGGACAGGGTGGTGAGACTGAAGCTTTCTTT. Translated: CASSPGQGGETEAFF.

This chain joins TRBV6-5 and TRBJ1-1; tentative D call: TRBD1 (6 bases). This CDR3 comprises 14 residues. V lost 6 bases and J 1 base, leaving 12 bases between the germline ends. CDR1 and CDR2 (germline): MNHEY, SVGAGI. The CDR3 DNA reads TGTGCCAGCAGGCGACAGGAGCAGAACACTGAAGCTTTCTTT. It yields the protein CASRRQEQNTEAFF.

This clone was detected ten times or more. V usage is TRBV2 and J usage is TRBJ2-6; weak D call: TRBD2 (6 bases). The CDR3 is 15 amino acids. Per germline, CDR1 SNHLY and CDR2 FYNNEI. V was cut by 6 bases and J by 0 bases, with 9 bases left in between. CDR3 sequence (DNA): TGTGCCAGCAGCCGGGACTTCTCTGGGGCCAACGTCCTGACTTTC. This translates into CASSRDFSGANVLTF.

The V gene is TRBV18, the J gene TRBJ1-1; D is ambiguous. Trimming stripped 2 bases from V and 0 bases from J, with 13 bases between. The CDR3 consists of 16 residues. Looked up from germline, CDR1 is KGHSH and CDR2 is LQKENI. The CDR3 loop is CASSPATGSVNTEAFF. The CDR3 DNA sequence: TGTGCCAGCTCACCAGCTACGGGATCGGTGAACACTGAAGCTTTCTTT.